The clone carrying this T cell receptor beta chain was seen once. The data derive from a study of shared T cell receptors in the human thymus. The data were produced by immunoSEQ multiplex PCR, yet TCRdb's version contains in-frame clones alone and is incomplete. The table shows some 660,000 clones, with roughly 86% occurring only once. Trimming stripped 6 bases from V and 0 bases from J, with 12 bases between. The CDR3 sequence is 15 residues long. CDR1 is SNHLY, CDR2 FYNNEI, per germline. This sample also appeared in a second study, on human thymus T cells. That study reports: It was from resections taken during corrective heart surgery that the thymus tissue came. Thymic and blood repertoires appeared to display a bias in their usage of V and J genes. Unrelated individuals had highly overlapping thymic repertoires, as reported in related research.

The receptor comes from a boy in the first two years of life with a congenital heart defect. The sample taken for sequencing was thymocytes. The V call is TRBV2, the J call TRBJ1-5, with D perhaps matching TRBD1 (6 bases). The CDR3 here is CASRPAGVSNQPQHF. Written as DNA, the CDR3 is TGTGCCAGCAGGCCCGCAGGGGTTAGCAATCAGCCCCAGCATTTT.